Below are 11 T cell receptor beta chains sequenced from a single sample in a study of tissue T cells after allogeneic stem cell transplantation. Noted time point: mouse harvest day 14 after allogeneic transplant. Mouse grafts combined 10^7 T-cell-depleted bone marrow cells with 10^6 splenic CD5+ T cells. Method: immunoSEQ multiplex PCR; TCRdb's copy keeps in-frame clones and lacks some. The profile shows 2,500 to 3,500 clones, 40% to 50% of them singletons. Sequenced: gut tissue. These receptor sequences come from a female BALB/c mouse given C57BL/6 T cells with graft-versus-host disease after an allogeneic hematopoietic cell transplant.

Remarks on this clone: The junction departs from the called germline gene at one end, perhaps through a read error. Gene names follow the mouse nomenclature. The CDR3 end falls 1 residue outside the read, so it is completed with the germline J gene. The chain is built from TRBV20 and TRBJ2-4, with 14 bases matching TRBD2. From germline, CDR1 is GFQATS and CDR2 STVNSAI. The CDR3 is 14 amino acids. Incomplete CDR3 DNA: TGTGGTGCTCGGGACTGGGGGGGCCTAAACACCTTGTAC. The encoded protein is CGARDWGGLNTLY. The entire CDR3 is CGARDWGGLNTLYF.

The count of this clone is one. Mouse gene names apply. The DNA ends 1 residue before the CDR3 does, and the rest of the CDR3 is filled in from the germline J gene. V is TRBV16 and J is TRBJ2-7, with 11 bases matching TRBD2. Per germline, CDR1 SGHSA and CDR2 FRNQAP. J lost 6 bases, V lost 0 bases, and 4 bases had no gene match. The CDR3 runs 15 residues. This CDR3 reads CASSLEATGGGEQYF. The CDR3 bases that were read are TGTGCAAGCAGCTTAGAAGCGACTGGGGGGGGTGAACAGTAC.

This clone is a singleton in its sample. The gene names here belong to mouse. The read finishes 1 residue shy of the CDR3 end, and the germline J gene is used to complete it. The J gene is TRBJ2-2, the V gene TRBV26; D is ambiguous. Trimming pared 4 bases from V and 7 bases from J, leaving 7 bases between. From germline, CDR1 is KGHPV and CDR2 FQNQEV (reference sequence). CDR3 length: 12 residues. CDR3 DNA, as far as it was read: TGTGCCAGCAGTCCTCCAGTCGGGCAGCTCTAC. Translation gives CASSPPVGQLY. The whole CDR3 is CASSPPVGQLYF.

This clone is labeled as medium-sized. Gene labels here are mouse ones. The observed sequence ends 1 residue before the CDR3 terminus, with the missing tail filled in from the germline J gene. The chain recombines TRBV26 with TRBJ1-5, with D unresolved. Trimming removed 4 bases at V and 0 bases at J, with 1 base between. Germline assignment: CDR1 KGHPV and CDR2 FQNQEV (reference sequence). There are 12 residues in the CDR3. CDR3 sequence: CASSHNNQAPLF. The covered CDR3 bases are TGTGCCAGCAGTCATAACAACCAGGCTCCGCTT.

Only a few counts were recorded for this clone. Genes and germline are mouse. The sequenced fragment ends 1 residue before the CDR3 boundary, so the rest is inferred from the germline J gene. This rearrangement joins TRBV26 to TRBJ2-7, with 7 bases matching TRBD1. This CDR3 has 13 residues. Trimming cost V 6 bases and J 7 bases; bases outside gene matches: 9. Germline CDR1 and CDR2: KGHPV and FQNQEV (reference sequence). The chain's CDR3 is CASSLDRVGEQYF. CDR3 DNA, as far as it was read: TGTGCCAGCAGCCTTGACAGGGTTGGGGAACAGTAC. The full variable domain, completed using reference TRBV26 and TRBJ2-7, is NSKVIQTPRYLVKGQGQKAKMRCIPEKGHPVVFWYQQNKNNEFKFLINFQNQEVLQQIDMTEKRFSAECPSNSPCSLEIQSSEAGDSALYLCASSLDRVGEQYFGPGTRLTVL.

With regard to this clone: Gene names are the mouse ones. The CDR3 end lies 1 residue beyond the end of the read and is filled in from the germline J gene. The gene calls are TRBV1 and TRBJ1-6, with D uncertain. TRBJ1-6 is reported as an ORF; its role is uncertain. The CDR3 loop spans 15 amino acids. Between the trimmed V and J ends, which lost 0 bases and 8 bases, there was a span of 11 bases. Germline V gives CDR1 NSQYPW, CDR2 LRSPGD (reference sequence). The covered CDR3 bases are TGCACCTGCAGTGCAGATCTCCTGGGCGATTCGCCCCTCTAC. It codes for CTCSADLLGDSPLY. The CDR3 reads in full as CTCSADLLGDSPLYF.

On this clone itself: Gene names refer to mouse genes. The CDR3 goes on 1 residue after the read ends, and that part is filled in from the germline J gene. The rearrangement uses TRBV31 and TRBJ1-2; D is perhaps TRBD1 (5 bases). V shed 6 bases and J shed 1 base, with 9 bases lying between them. The germline CDR1 and CDR2 sequences are GKSSPN and SITVG. This CDR3 comprises 12 residues. The sequenced CDR3 bases are TGTGCCTGTAGACAGAAAAACTCCGACTACACC. Translated, it gives CACRQKNSDYT. The full-length CDR3 reads as CACRQKNSDYTF.

On this clone: Relative to the germline gene, one junction end is altered; a read error may explain this. Gene names refer to mouse genes. The CDR3 is cut off 1 residue early in the read; its end comes from the germline J gene. This chain links TRBV13-2 with TRBJ2-7, with unresolved D. The CDR3 has 13 residues. Germline CDR1 NNHNN, CDR2 SYGAGS (reference sequence). The CDR3 here is CASSEQNLYEQYF. CDR3 DNA (partial): TGTGCCAGCAGTGAACAGAACCTTTATGAACAGTAC.

This clone showed up just a few times. Gene names follow the mouse nomenclature. The sequence runs out 1 residue before the end of the CDR3; the remainder is reconstructed from the germline J gene. V usage is TRBV13-2 and J usage is TRBJ1-4, with TRBD1 as a possible D gene (6 bases). Germline V gene lookup returns CDR1 NNHNN and CDR2 SYGAGS (reference sequence). The V end lost 2 bases, the J end lost 2 bases, and 10 bases lay between the germline ends. This CDR3 contains 15 residues. The CDR3 bases that were read are TGTGCCAGCGGTGACCTGGACAGATCCAACGAAAGATTATTT. Its translation: CASGDLDRSNERLF. The entire CDR3 is CASGDLDRSNERLFF.

This clone showed up just a few times. Gene names denote mouse genes. The CDR3 is cut off 1 residue early in the read; its end comes from the germline J gene. The chain couples TRBV3 to TRBJ2-7; TRBD2 agrees at 8 bases. J lost 7 bases, V lost 3 bases, and 8 bases had no gene match. The CDR3 is 14 amino acids. The germline CDR1 and CDR2 sequences are SNHLY and FYNGKV (reference sequence). The CDR3 bases that were read are TGTGCCAGCAGCTTTACTGGGGGTCGGGGGGAACAGTAC. Protein sequence: CASSFTGGRGEQY. The complete CDR3 reads CASSFTGGRGEQYF.

By sample share, this clone is medium-sized (0.01 to 0.1%). Gene names and germline refer to mouse. The DNA read from the CDR3 is TGTGCTAGCAGTTCCTCACAGGGGGGGTATGCTGAGCAGTTC. Encoded protein: CASSSSQGGYAEQF. The entire CDR3 sequence reads CASSSSQGGYAEQFF. V gene TRBV29 combines with J gene TRBJ2-1; TRBD1 might be the D (8 bases). From the germline J gene comes the end of the CDR3, since the read stops 1 residue before it. The CDR3 length is 15 residues. Germline V gene data show CDR1 as MSHET and CDR2 as SYDVDS. Trimming removed 4 bases at V and 4 bases at J, with 14 bases between.